This record covers a single TCR beta chain. These data are taken from a study of blood T cells in healthy people across ages. Through a sample-barcoded 5' primer and a J-beta primer mix, a second PCR was run for roughly 6 to 11 cycles. A single record per CDR3 protein comes from TCRdb applying MiXCR to the 5' RACE reads. The sample holds some 560,000 distinct CDR3 sequences, about a quarter seen once. J was trimmed by 0 bases and V by 4 bases; bases with no gene match: 4. CDR3 length equals 15 residues. Germline V gene data show CDR1 as SEHNR and CDR2 as FQNEAQ (reference sequence). These data were likewise used in another study, on T cells of mothers and their children.

The sample comprised blood. The origin of this receptor is a boy aged 2 to 10 in good health. J is TRBJ1-1 and V is TRBV7-9; TRBD1 matches 8 bases. The CDR3 sequence is CASSWTGFLNTEAFF. The CDR3 nucleotides are TGTGCCAGCAGCTGGACAGGGTTCCTGAACACTGAAGCTTTCTTT.